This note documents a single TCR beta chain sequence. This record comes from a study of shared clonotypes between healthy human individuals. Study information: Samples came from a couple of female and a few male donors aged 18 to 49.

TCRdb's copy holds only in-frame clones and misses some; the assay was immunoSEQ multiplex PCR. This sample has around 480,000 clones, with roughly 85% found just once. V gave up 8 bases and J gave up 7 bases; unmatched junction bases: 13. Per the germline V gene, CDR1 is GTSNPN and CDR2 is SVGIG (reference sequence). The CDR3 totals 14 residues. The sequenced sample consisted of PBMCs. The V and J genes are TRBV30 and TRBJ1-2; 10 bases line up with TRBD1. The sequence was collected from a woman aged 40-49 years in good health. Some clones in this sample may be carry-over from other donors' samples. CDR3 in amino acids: CAAEVGQGRGGYTF. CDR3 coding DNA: TGTGCCGCCGAAGTGGGACAGGGGCGAGGTGGCTACACCTTC.